This TCR beta chain was retrieved from a study of T cell repertoires in cytomegalovirus infection. Study in general: Recently identified HLA-C-restricted CMV epitopes were used, and well-studied HLA-B-restricted CMV epitopes were used as well. Indications came from public TCR beta signatures; they pointed to CMV infection and to a matching HLA type. The study's findings and limits: The study found HLA-C-restricted CMV-specific TCR beta clonotypes dominating the ex vivo response.

TCRdb fed the reads into MiXCR, producing one record per CDR3 protein. The sample lists 200,000 to 250,000 distinct CDR3 sequences, approximately 38% occurring once. Germline V lookup: CDR1 SGHTA, CDR2 FQGNSA. With V trimmed by 5 bases and J by 3 bases, 9 bases remained unmatched. CDR3 length: 16 amino acids. There are many counts of this clonotype. Its specificity is not known. The sequence derives from a human donor in good health (CMV status not recorded). Some clones in this sample may be carry-over from other donors' samples. The sequences come from CD8+ T cells from cultured PBMCs, collected from culture after CMV antigen stimulation. The gene calls are TRBV7-2 and TRBJ2-7, with 11 nucleotides matching TRBD1. Here the CDR3 reads CASSRTGGARSYEQYF. The CDR3 DNA reads TGTGCCAGCAGCCGGACAGGGGGCGCCAGGAGCTACGAGCAGTACTTC.